The entry below describes one TCR beta chain. Its antigen is currently unknown. The repertoire was sequenced with immunoSEQ multiplex PCR; TCRdb's copy has only in-frame clones and lacks some. The table has about 68,000 clones, about 90% seen once. The record originates from a study of cytomegalovirus exposure and HLA in healthy donors. Findings and limits, study-wide: The TCR clusters that emerged in the first cohort tended, a later analysis found, to co-occur in the roughly 130 validation repertoires.

V lost 2 bases, J lost 4 bases, and 6 bases stayed unmatched. This CDR3 comprises 17 residues. Germline V CDR1 and CDR2: MNHEY, SMNVEV (reference sequence). What was sequenced was PBMCs. The chain has TRBV27 and TRBJ2-1; 12 nucleotides align to TRBD1. This clonotype originated in a man younger than 30 in good health and CMV-seronegative. CDR3 DNA sequence: TGTGCCAGCAGTTTAATCACGGGACAGGGGGCTTACAATGAGCAGTTCTTC. This codes for CASSLITGQGAYNEQFF.